This TCR beta chain was profiled in a study of diagnostic markers for celiac disease. CDR3 length: 12 residues. TCRdb reanalyzed the reads, giving one entry per CDR3 protein sequence and no DNA. This sample carries about 5,000 distinct CDR3 sequences, with 5.9% going to the ten biggest clones. V is TRBV12-3 or TRBV12-4 and J is TRBJ1-2; the D call from TCRdb, TRBD1, cannot be confirmed without DNA. Input material: either unsorted cells or a sorted T cell fraction (not recorded which). The TCR was taken from a human donor. This table probably holds off-target reads from a library built for another chain. The chain's CDR3 is CASSKQGLGYTF.